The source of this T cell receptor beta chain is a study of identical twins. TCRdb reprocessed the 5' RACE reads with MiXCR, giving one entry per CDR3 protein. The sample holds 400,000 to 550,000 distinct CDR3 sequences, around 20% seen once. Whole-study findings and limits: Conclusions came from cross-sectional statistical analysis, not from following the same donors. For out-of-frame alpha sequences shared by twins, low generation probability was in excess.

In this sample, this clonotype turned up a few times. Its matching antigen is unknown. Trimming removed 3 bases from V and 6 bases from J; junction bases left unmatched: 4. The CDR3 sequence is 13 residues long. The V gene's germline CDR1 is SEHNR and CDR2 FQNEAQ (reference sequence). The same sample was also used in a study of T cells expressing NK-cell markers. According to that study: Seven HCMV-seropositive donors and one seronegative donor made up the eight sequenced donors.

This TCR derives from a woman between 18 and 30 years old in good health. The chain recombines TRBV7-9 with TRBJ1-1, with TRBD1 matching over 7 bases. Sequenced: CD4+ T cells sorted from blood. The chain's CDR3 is CASSFSQGAEAFF. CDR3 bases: TGTGCCAGCAGCTTCTCGCAGGGGGCTGAAGCTTTCTTT.